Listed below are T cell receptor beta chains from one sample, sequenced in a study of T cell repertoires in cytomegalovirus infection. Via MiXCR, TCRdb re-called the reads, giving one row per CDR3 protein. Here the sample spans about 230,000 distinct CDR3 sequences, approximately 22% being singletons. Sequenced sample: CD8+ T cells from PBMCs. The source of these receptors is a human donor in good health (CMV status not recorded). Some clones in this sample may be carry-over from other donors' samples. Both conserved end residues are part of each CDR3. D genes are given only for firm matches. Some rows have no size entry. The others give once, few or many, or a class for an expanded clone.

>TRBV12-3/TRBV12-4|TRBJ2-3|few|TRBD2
CASSQLAGGADTQYF
TGTGCCAGCAGTCAACTAGCGGGGGGGGCAGATACGCAGTATTTT
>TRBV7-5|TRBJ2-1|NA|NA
CISVPEAAERGSYNEQFF
NA
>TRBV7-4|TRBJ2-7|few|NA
CASSSHGGAVEQYF
TGTGCCAGCAGTTCCCATGGGGGGGCCGTCGAGCAGTACTTC
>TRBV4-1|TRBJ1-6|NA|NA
CASSQVRNSPLHF
TGCGCCAGCAGCCAAGTGCGGAATTCACCCCTCCACTTT
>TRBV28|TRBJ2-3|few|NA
CASSFLATSSTDTQYF
TGTGCCAGCAGTTTCCTGGCAACCTCTAGCACAGATACGCAGTATTTT
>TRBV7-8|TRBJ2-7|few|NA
CASSTGTPYEQYF
TGTGCCAGCAGCACGGGGACCCCCTACGAGCAGTACTTC
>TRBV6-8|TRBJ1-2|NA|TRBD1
CASSYPTGGRYGYTF
TGTGCCAGCAGTTACCCGACAGGGGGCCGCTATGGCTACACCTTC
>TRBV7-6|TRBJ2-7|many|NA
CASSLAGALNEQYF
TGTGCCAGCAGCCTCGCGGGGGCTCTCAACGAGCAGTACTTC
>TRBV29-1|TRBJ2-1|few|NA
CSVERGAGYNEQFF
TGCAGCGTTGAAAGGGGTGCTGGCTACAATGAGCAGTTCTTC
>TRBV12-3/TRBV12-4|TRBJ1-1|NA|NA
CASTEDGGEEAFF
TGTGCCAGCACCGAAGACGGGGGAGAGGAAGCTTTCTTT
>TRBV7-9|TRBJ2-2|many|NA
CASSFPGSPGELFF
TGTGCCAGCAGCTTCCCGGGCTCCCCCGGGGAGCTGTTTTTT
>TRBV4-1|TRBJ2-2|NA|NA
CASSRAGTRNTGELFF
TGCGCCAGCAGCCGCGCCGGGACAAGGAACACCGGGGAGCTGTTTTTT
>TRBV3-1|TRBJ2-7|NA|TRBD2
CASSQDPRWTSGGHSYEQYF
TGTGCCAGCAGCCAAGATCCAAGATGGACTAGCGGGGGCCATTCCTACGAGCAGTACTTC
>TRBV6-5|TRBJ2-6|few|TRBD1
CASSYQNIWTGSSGANVLTF
TGTGCCAGCAGTTACCAGAATATCTGGACAGGTAGTTCTGGGGCCAACGTCCTGACTTTC
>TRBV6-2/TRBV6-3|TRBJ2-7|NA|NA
CASSYGGSYEQYF
TGTGCCAGCAGTTACGGCGGATCCTACGAGCAGTACTTC
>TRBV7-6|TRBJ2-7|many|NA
CASSTGSGAPGEQYF
TGTGCCAGCAGCACAGGGTCCGGGGCCCCGGGCGAGCAGTACTTC
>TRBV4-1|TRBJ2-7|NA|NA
CASSQDKGSSYEQYF
TGCGCCAGCAGCCAAGATAAGGGGAGCTCCTACGAGCAGTACTTC
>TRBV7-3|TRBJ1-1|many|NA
CASSLTDQGRVTEAFF
TGTGCCAGCAGCTTAACGGACCAGGGGAGGGTCACTGAAGCTTTCTTT